These T cell receptor beta chains were read from a single sample in a study of CD8 T cells in Susac syndrome. TCRdb independently ran MiXCR on the immunoSEQ multiplex PCR reads; one entry per CDR3 protein. In the table there are around 300,000 distinct CDR3 sequences, approximately 85% of which are singletons. The sequenced sample was CD8+ T cells from PBMCs. The receptors stem from a human donor with multiple sclerosis. The CDR3 runs from the conserved cysteine through the conserved F or W. The D gene is left open where the match is weak. Only part of the rows carry a size: once, few, many, or a class if the clone is expanded.

J gene	clone size	D gene	V gene	CDR3 DNA	CDR3 protein
TRBJ2-7	-	-	TRBV4-2	TGTGCCAGCAGCCAAGGCCCATCCGAGCAGTACTTC	CASSQGPSEQYF
TRBJ2-7	-	-	TRBV15	TGTGCCACCAGCAGGCCTCACAGGGAAGGCTACGAGCAGTACTTC	CATSRPHREGYEQYF
TRBJ2-1	-	TRBD2	TRBV13	TGTGCCAGCAGCTTGGATAGCGGGAGAACCCTCTACAATGAGCAGTTCTTC	CASSLDSGRTLYNEQFF
TRBJ1-5	-	TRBD1	TRBV6-2/TRBV6-3	TGTGCCAGCAGGCGGACAGGGGTCAATCAGCCCCAGCATTTT	CASRRTGVNQPQHF
TRBJ1-3	-	-	TRBV20-1	TGCAGTAATGAGCAGGGAAGTGGAAACACCATATATTTT	CSNEQGSGNTIYF
TRBJ1-6	-	-	TRBV4-3	TGCGCCAACAGCCAAACCTCCTATAATTCACCCCTCCACTTT	CANSQTSYNSPLHF
TRBJ1-2	-	-	TRBV12-3/TRBV12-4	TGTGCCAGCACCACCTCAGGACGTCAAGGTGGCTACACCTTC	CASTTSGRQGGYTF
TRBJ2-7	-	-	TRBV21-1	TGTGCCAGCAGCACCGGACTAGCGGGAGGCTCACACTACGAGCAGTACTTC	CASSTGLAGGSHYEQYF
TRBJ2-7	-	-	TRBV19	TGTGCCAGTAGTATCGGGGTCGGCCTGATGGAGCAGTACTTC	CASSIGVGLMEQYF
TRBJ2-1	-	TRBD2	TRBV9	TGTGCCATCCCAATGGGACTAGCGGGAGTTACATACAATGAGCAGTTCTTC	CAIPMGLAGVTYNEQFF
TRBJ2-2	-	-	TRBV7-6	TGTGCCAGCAGCTTAGAACGGGAGATGATCGGGGAGCTGTTTTTT	CASSLEREMIGELFF
TRBJ1-4	-	TRBD1	TRBV4-3	TGCGCCAGCAGCCGTGGGACAGGGAGTGAAAAACTGTTTTTT	CASSRGTGSEKLFF
TRBJ1-1	-	-	TRBV28	TGTGCCAGCCAGGGGATCACTGAAGCTTTCTTT	CASQGITEAFF
TRBJ2-1	once	-	TRBV4-3	TGCGCCAGCAGCCAAGATCTAAGCCCTTTAGGCGGCAATGAGCAGTTCTTC	CASSQDLSPLGGNEQFF
TRBJ1-2	-	-	TRBV6-6	TGTGCCAGCAGGACCTTGGGGGCGGCCACTGGCTACACCTTC	CASRTLGAATGYTF
TRBJ2-5	-	TRBD1	TRBV7-2	TGTGCCAGCAGCTCCCAGACAGGGGAGGTGAGGGAGACCCAGTACTTC	CASSSQTGEVRETQYF
TRBJ2-7	-	-	TRBV27	TGTGCCAGCAGTTCGATACAGGGTCCGCTCTACGAGCAGTACTTC	CASSSIQGPLYEQYF